Following are 5 T cell receptor beta chains from one sample sequenced in a study of CD8 T cells in Susac syndrome. cDNA came from approximately 0.5 to 1 ug RNA primed by random hexamers. TCRdb analysed the immunoSEQ multiplex PCR reads with MiXCR anew, one entry per CDR3 protein. The repertoire holds about 130,000 distinct CDR3 sequences, with over 85% as singletons. The sample taken for sequencing was CD8+ T cells from PBMCs. These receptors were collected from a human donor with multiple sclerosis.

This rearrangement joins TRBV28 to TRBJ2-2; D is perhaps TRBD1 (5 bases). This CDR3 contains 15 residues. Germline V gives CDR1 MDHEN, CDR2 SYDVKM. The V end was cut by 6 bases, the J end by 0 bases, with 11 bases between. The CDR3 coding sequence is TGTGCCAGCAGCACAGGCGACACGAACACCGGGGAGCTGTTTTTT. Its translation: CASSTGDTNTGELFF.

V and J are TRBV4-1 and TRBJ1-5, with 7 bases that match TRBD1. CDR3 length: 15 amino acids. Germline loops: CDR1 MGHRA, CDR2 YSYEKL. The V gene end was trimmed by 5 bases and the J gene end by 0 bases; junction bases not matched to a gene: 4. CDR3 residues: CASSSGQYSNQPQHF. The CDR3 nucleotides read TGCGCCAGCAGCTCGGGACAGTATAGCAATCAGCCCCAGCATTTT.

V gene TRBV20-1 combines with J gene TRBJ1-2; no clear D. Germline lookup yields CDR1 DFQATT and CDR2 SNEGSKA (reference sequence). The length of the CDR3 is 16 residues. Trimming shortened V by 2 bases and J by 6 bases, and 22 bases separated the two germline ends. The CDR3: CSARSYPDGAQNGYTF. The CDR3 DNA sequence: TGCAGTGCTAGATCCTACCCCGACGGAGCCCAGAATGGCTACACCTTC.

This clonotype was counted once. The chain has TRBV20-1 and TRBJ2-5; possible D gene TRBD2, 5 bases. Per the germline V gene, CDR1 is DFQATT and CDR2 is SNEGSKA (reference sequence). The CDR3 spans 11 residues. The V gene lost 5 bases and the J gene lost 7 bases, with 11 bases spanning the gap. CDR3 protein: CSALARGTQYF. CDR3 nucleotide sequence: TGCAGTGCTCTTGCCCGGGGGACCCAGTACTTC.

V gene TRBV29-1 combines with J gene TRBJ1-1; maybe TRBD1 (6 bases). The V gene's germline CDR1 is SQVTM and CDR2 ANQGSEA. The ends were cut back, 6 bases at V and 1 base at J, with 18 bases in the middle. This CDR3 has 15 residues. The CDR3 sequence is CSVRGHPRGNTEAFF. CDR3 in DNA: TGCAGCGTGAGGGGACATCCACGAGGGAACACTGAAGCTTTCTTT.